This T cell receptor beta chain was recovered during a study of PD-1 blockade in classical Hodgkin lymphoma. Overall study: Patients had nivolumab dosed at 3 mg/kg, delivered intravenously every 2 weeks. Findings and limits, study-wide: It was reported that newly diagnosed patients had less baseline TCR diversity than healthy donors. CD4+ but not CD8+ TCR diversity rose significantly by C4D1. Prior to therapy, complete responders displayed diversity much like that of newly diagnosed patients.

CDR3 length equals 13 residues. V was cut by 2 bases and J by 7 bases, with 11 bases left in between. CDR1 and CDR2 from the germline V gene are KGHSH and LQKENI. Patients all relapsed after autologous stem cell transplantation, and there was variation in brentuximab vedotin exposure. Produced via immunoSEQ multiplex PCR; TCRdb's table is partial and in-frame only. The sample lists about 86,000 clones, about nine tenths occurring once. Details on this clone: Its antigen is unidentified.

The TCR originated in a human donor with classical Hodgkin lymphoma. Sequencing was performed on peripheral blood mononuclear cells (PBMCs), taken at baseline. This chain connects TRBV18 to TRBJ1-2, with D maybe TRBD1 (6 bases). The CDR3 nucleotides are TGTGCCAGCTCACCAGGGGGCGCGAGTGGCTACACCTTC. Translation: CASSPGGASGYTF.